The 7 T cell receptor beta chains below all came from one sample that was sequenced in a study of cytomegalovirus exposure and HLA in healthy donors. The PCR employed 60 Vbeta primers together with 13 Jbeta primers. Sequencing used immunoSEQ multiplex PCR; TCRdb keeps in-frame clones, though not all of them. The sample holds around 200,000 clones; 75% to 90% are singletons and the top ten take around 0.31%. Sequencing was performed on PBMCs. The source of these receptors is a woman aged 25 to 39 in good health and CMV-seronegative.

The J gene is TRBJ1-1, the V gene TRBV6-1; maybe TRBD1 (5 bases). V was clipped by 3 bases and J by 4 bases, with 12 bases between them. CDR1 is MNHNS, CDR2 SASEGT, per germline. The CDR3 has 14 amino acids. The CDR3 nucleotides read TGTGCCAGCAGTGAGGGACTCCCGGGCACTGAAGCTTTCTTT. Translating it yields CASSEGLPGTEAFF.

The CDR3 is CASSYGVGDSYEQYF. In DNA, the CDR3 is TGTGCCAGCAGTTACGGTGTGGGCGACTCCTACGAGCAGTACTTC. The rearrangement links TRBV6-6 to TRBJ2-7, with D unclear. There are 15 residues in the CDR3. CDR1 is MNHNY and CDR2 is SVGAGI in the germline V gene (reference sequence). Trimming took 2 bases from V and 0 from J, leaving 11 bases between them.

V and J are TRBV6-1 and TRBJ1-3; TRBD1 matches at 7 bases. CDR1 and CDR2 (germline): MNHNS, SASEGT. J was trimmed by 2 bases and V by 4 bases; bases with no gene match: 8. CDR3 size: 16 residues. CDR3 sequence reads: CASSVVDREAGNTIYF. The DNA for the CDR3 is TGTGCCAGCAGTGTCGTTGACAGGGAAGCTGGAAACACCATATATTTT.

The J gene is TRBJ2-6, the V gene TRBV7-2, with a tentative D call TRBD2 (6 bases). V gave up 5 bases and J gave up 0 bases, with 14 bases separating them. Germline V gene data show CDR1 as SGHTA and CDR2 as FQGNSA. The length of the CDR3 is 17 residues. The CDR3 DNA is TGTGCCAGCAGCCCGGTGGGGGGAGCCTCTGGGGCCAACGTCCTGACTTTC. Its protein product is CASSPVGGASGANVLTF.

The chain employs TRBV29-1 and TRBJ1-1; D not certain. The CDR3 extends over 13 amino acids. With 2 bases removed from V and 6 bases from J, the gap between germline ends came to 13 bases. Germline CDR1 SQVTM, CDR2 ANQGSEA. Here the CDR3 reads CSVEPVEGAEAFF. The CDR3 DNA reads TGCAGCGTTGAACCCGTCGAAGGAGCTGAAGCTTTCTTT.

In nucleotides, the CDR3 is TGCAGCGCATCGACAGGAAACTATGGCTACACCTTC. It translates to CSASTGNYGYTF. The gene calls are TRBV29-1 and TRBJ1-2; TRBD1 might be the D (6 bases). Per germline, CDR1 SQVTM and CDR2 ANQGSEA. V lost 7 bases and J 2 bases, leaving 11 bases between the germline ends. The CDR3 has 12 amino acids.

The chain is built from TRBV7-6 and TRBJ2-1, with TRBD2 matching 8 bases. CDR3 length equals 17 residues. Germline assignment: CDR1 SGHVS and CDR2 FNYEAQ. The trim removed 3 bases at V and 5 bases at J, leaving 12 bases unmatched. The CDR3 region is CASSFYTPSGPHNEQFF. The CDR3 region has the DNA TGTGCCAGCAGCTTCTACACCCCTAGCGGGCCCCACAATGAGCAGTTCTTC.